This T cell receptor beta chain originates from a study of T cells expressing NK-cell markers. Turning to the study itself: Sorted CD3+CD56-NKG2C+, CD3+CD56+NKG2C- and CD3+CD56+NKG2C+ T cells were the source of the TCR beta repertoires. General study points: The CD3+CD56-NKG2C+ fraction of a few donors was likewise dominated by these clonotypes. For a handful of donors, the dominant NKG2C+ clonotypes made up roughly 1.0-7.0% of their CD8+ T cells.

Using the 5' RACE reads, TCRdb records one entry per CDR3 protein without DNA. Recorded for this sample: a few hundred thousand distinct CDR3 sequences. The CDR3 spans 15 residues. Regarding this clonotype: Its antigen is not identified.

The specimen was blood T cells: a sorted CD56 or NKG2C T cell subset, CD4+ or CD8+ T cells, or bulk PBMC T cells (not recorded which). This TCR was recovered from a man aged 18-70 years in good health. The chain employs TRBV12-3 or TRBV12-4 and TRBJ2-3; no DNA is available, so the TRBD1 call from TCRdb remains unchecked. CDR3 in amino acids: CASRSSGGAPGTQYF.